Detailed here is one T cell receptor (beta chain). The PCR was carried out with 60 Vbeta primers and 13 Jbeta primers. Clones were read by immunoSEQ multiplex PCR, and TCRdb kept only the in-frame ones, dropping some. The sample includes tens of thousands of clones, about 72% of them seen just once. The germline V and J ends were trimmed by 7 bases and 4 bases, with 19 bases remaining between them. CDR3 length equals 15 residues. The germline gives CDR1 MNHNS, CDR2 SASEGT. The data were taken from a study of cytomegalovirus exposure and HLA in healthy donors. This TCR derives from a man aged 25-40 years in good health and CMV-seronegative. V is TRBV6-1 and J is TRBJ1-1, with D perhaps TRBD1 (5 bases). Sequencing input: PBMCs. The CDR3 nucleotides are TGTGCCAGCACCCCCCGGGGGTCGAGCGGCACTGAAGCTTTCTTT. This gives the protein CASTPRGSSGTEAFF.